This section outlines one T cell receptor (beta chain) sequence together with its context. The antigen is unknown. Sequenced by immunoSEQ multiplex PCR; TCRdb stores in-frame clones only, minus some. The table has around 40,000 clones, around 84% seen once. The data stem from a study of memory CD4+ T cells and cytomegalovirus serostatus. Study observations and caveats: About 40% of the roughly 160 known CMV-associated TCRbeta sequences appeared in CD4+ memory.

This CDR3 contains 15 residues. V was shortened by 5 bases and J by 8 bases, with 18 bases between the two germline ends. CDR1 is MNHEY and CDR2 is SMNVEV in the germline V gene (reference sequence). Single viable CD3+CD4+CD8-CD45RO+ cells were sorted as the memory CD4+ T cells. The receptor was derived from an adult in good health and CMV-seronegative. The genes are TRBV27 and TRBJ1-4; D is unclear. Sequenced material: memory CD4+ T cells from blood. The CDR3, as DNA: TGTGCCAGCAGTCCCCAATTGGGATTGACCGAAAAACTGTTTTTT. Its translation is CASSPQLGLTEKLFF.